These 16 T cell receptor beta chains were all obtained from the same sample, sequenced in a study of T cell repertoires in cytomegalovirus infection. Which antigens these TCRs recognize remains unknown. TCRdb called the reads again in MiXCR, with one record for every CDR3 protein. The sample holds roughly 500,000 distinct CDR3 sequences, around 35% seen once. Sequencing was performed on cultured PBMCs, taken from culture after CMV antigen stimulation. The receptors were sampled from a human donor in good health (CMV status not recorded). Some clones in this sample may be carry-over from other donors' samples.

The sample holds a few counts of this clonotype. The chain combines TRBV6-1 with TRBJ2-1, with TRBD2 matching over 9 bases. Germline V gives CDR1 MNHNS, CDR2 SASEGT. The ends lost 1 base at V and 8 bases at J; junction bases unmatched: 6. CDR3 length: 15 residues. CDR3: CASSEGLAGIHEQFF. The CDR3 DNA is TGTGCCAGCAGTGAAGGGCTAGCGGGAATTCATGAGCAGTTCTTC.

This clonotype showed up just a few times. The gene calls are TRBV19 and TRBJ2-1; D possibly uses TRBD1 or TRBD2 (5 bases each). Germline V gene lookup returns CDR1 LNHDA and CDR2 SQIVND (reference sequence). V lost 8 bases and J 1 base, leaving 21 bases between the germline ends. The CDR3 has 17 amino acids. CDR3 protein: CASSPPGPAASYNEQFF. In DNA form, the CDR3 reads TGTGCCAGTTCCCCCCCGGGACCAGCGGCTTCCTACAATGAGCAGTTCTTC.

A few counts support this clonotype. V gene TRBV19 combines with J gene TRBJ2-2; D remains unclear. This CDR3 is built from 14 residues. CDR1 and CDR2 from the germline V gene are LNHDA and SQIVND (reference sequence). V was cut by 3 bases and J by 4 bases, with 9 bases left in between. The CDR3 loop reads CASSIGPLTGELFF. CDR3 nucleotides: TGTGCCAGTAGTATCGGACCGCTCACCGGGGAGCTGTTTTTT.

This clonotype was detected only a few times. V gene TRBV12-3 or TRBV12-4 combines with J gene TRBJ1-1, with a possible D match to TRBD1 (5 bases). Trimming took 3 bases from V and 11 from J, leaving 13 bases between them. The CDR3 loop spans 12 amino acids. The CDR3 spells CASSFFRAGAFF. The CDR3 DNA follows: TGTGCCAGCAGTTTCTTTCGAGCAGGGGCTTTCTTT.

The chain is built from TRBV19 and TRBJ2-1, with 10 bases that match TRBD2. This CDR3 comprises 15 residues. CDR1 is LNHDA, CDR2 SQIVND, per germline (reference sequence). The V gene end was trimmed by 5 bases and the J gene end by 10 bases; junction bases not matched to a gene: 11. The CDR3 protein is CASSPRVSGRTEQFF. DNA of the CDR3: TGTGCCAGTAGTCCCCGGGTTAGCGGGAGGACGGAGCAGTTCTTC.

This clonotype came up many times. In DNA, the CDR3 is TGTGCCACCCAAGGACAGGGGGGCTCCTACGAGCAGTACTTC. It translates to CATQGQGGSYEQYF. The V call is TRBV24-1, the J call TRBJ2-7; 10 positions agree with TRBD1. This CDR3 has 14 residues. Germline V lookup: CDR1 KGHDR, CDR2 SFDVKD. V lost 9 bases and J lost 0; bases outside the gene matches: 4.

This chain connects TRBV20-1 to TRBJ2-7, with 12 bases lining up with TRBD1. The length of the CDR3 is 14 residues. The V gene end was trimmed by 2 bases and the J gene end by 7 bases; junction bases not matched to a gene: 6. Germline assignment: CDR1 DFQATT and CDR2 SNEGSKA (reference sequence). In DNA form, the CDR3 reads TGCAGTGCTAGAAGGGGACAGGGGGCTCGAGAGCAGTACTTC. Translating gives CSARRGQGAREQYF.

The chain is built from TRBV4-3 and TRBJ2-3; 9 nucleotides agree with TRBD2. The CDR3 is made up of 16 amino acids. With V trimmed by 3 bases and J by 6 bases, 10 bases remained unmatched. Germline CDR1 LGHNA, CDR2 YSLEER. The CDR3 loop reads CASSHHLAGEDDTQYF. The CDR3, as DNA: TGCGCCAGCAGCCACCATTTAGCGGGAGAGGATGATACGCAGTATTTT.

This clonotype was seen a single time. The chain couples TRBV24-1 to TRBJ2-1; D might be TRBD2 (5 bases). CDR1 and CDR2 (germline): KGHDR, SFDVKD. The CDR3 consists of 15 residues. Trimming stripped 4 bases from V and 9 bases from J, with 18 bases between. The CDR3 loop reads CATSDSLGMSGEQFF. In DNA, the CDR3 is TGTGCCACCAGTGACTCCCTGGGCATGAGCGGTGAGCAGTTCTTC.

This clonotype has ten or more counts. The chain is built from TRBV7-8 and TRBJ2-5; D call uncertain. The ends were cut back, 6 bases at V and 7 bases at J, with 18 bases in the middle. Germline V gene lookup returns CDR1 SGHVS and CDR2 FQNEAQ. The CDR3 length is 14 residues. CDR3 DNA: TGTGCCAGCAGACTCGATTCTAGTTTTGGGACCCAGTACTTC. Its protein is CASRLDSSFGTQYF.

The chain couples TRBV6-2 or TRBV6-3 to TRBJ2-2, with 14 bases aligning to TRBD2. This CDR3 spans 18 amino acids. Per germline, CDR1 MNHEY and CDR2 SVGEGT. Trimming removed 5 bases from V and 5 bases from J; junction bases left unmatched: 10. As DNA, the CDR3 is TGTGCCAGCAGTCTAACGGGACTAGCGGGAGTGGGGACCGGGGAGCTGTTTTTT. Amino acid sequence: CASSLTGLAGVGTGELFF.

This sequence joins TRBV28 and TRBJ2-1; D call uncertain. Between the trimmed V and J ends, which lost 10 bases and 1 base, there was a span of 11 bases. The germline gives CDR1 MDHEN, CDR2 SYDVKM. The CDR3 totals 13 residues. The CDR3 DNA is TGTGCCACCCAGACTCCTTCCTACAATGAGCAGTTCTTC. Translated: CATQTPSYNEQFF. Full variable domain (rest looked up from reference TRBV28 and TRBJ2-1): DVKVTQSSRYLVKRTGEKVFLECVQDMDHENMFWYRQDPGLGLRLIYFSYDVKMKEKGDIPEGYSVSREKKERFSLILESASTNQTSMYLCATQTPSYNEQFFGPGTRLTVL.

This chain uses TRBV5-6 with TRBJ1-4; D is perhaps TRBD1 (5 bases). Germline-derived CDR1 and CDR2 are SGHDT and YYEEEE. V gave up 4 bases and J gave up 0 bases, with 10 bases separating them. The CDR3 contains 15 residues. CDR3 DNA: TGTGCCAGCAGCCGAAGGGGTACAACTAATGAAAAACTGTTTTTT. As protein: CASSRRGTTNEKLFF.

This clonotype showed up just a few times. The J gene is TRBJ2-1, the V gene TRBV20-1; 9 bases line up with TRBD2. This CDR3 comprises 15 residues. J lost 7 bases, V lost 4 bases, and 11 bases had no gene match. Germline CDR1 and CDR2: DFQATT and SNEGSKA (reference sequence). The DNA for the CDR3 is TGCAGTGCTACCCTTGCGGGAGGGCCCGGGAATGAGCAGTTCTTC. Translated: CSATLAGGPGNEQFF.

This clonotype has a handful of counts. V is TRBV20-1 and J is TRBJ2-7; 9 positions match TRBD2. V gave up 4 bases and J gave up 6 bases; unmatched junction bases: 10. The germline CDR1 and CDR2 sequences are DFQATT and SNEGSKA (reference sequence). The CDR3 loop spans 14 amino acids. The DNA for the CDR3 is TGCAGTGCTACAGAGCTAGCGGGACTAGTCGAGCAGTACTTC. Its translation: CSATELAGLVEQYF.

A few counts support this clonotype. The chain combines TRBV11-2 with TRBJ2-1; 7 bases fit TRBD2. Looked up from germline, CDR1 is SGHAT and CDR2 is FQNNGV. V was pared by 3 bases and J by 2 bases, with 10 bases of the junction left unmatched. The CDR3 has 17 residues. The CDR3 protein is CASSFSRGRTPYNEQFF. In DNA form, the CDR3 reads TGTGCCAGCAGCTTCTCCCGCGGGAGAACTCCCTACAATGAGCAGTTCTTC. The full variable domain, rest sourced from reference TRBV11-2 and TRBJ2-1, is EAGVAQSPRYKIIEKRQSVAFWCNPISGHATLYWYQQILGQGPKLLIQFQNNGVVDDSQLPKDRFSAERLKGVDSTLKIQPAKLEDSAVYLCASSFSRGRTPYNEQFFGPGTRLTVL.